A single sample gave rise to the 30 T cell receptor beta chains below, sequenced in a study of T cells after yellow fever vaccination. TCRdb analysed the 5' RACE reads with MiXCR anew, one entry per CDR3 protein. The data contain hundreds of thousands of distinct CDR3 sequences, 8.7% of them singletons. Sequenced material: PBMCs, taken on the day of the first yellow fever vaccination. These receptors originate from a young man who received the YFV17D yellow fever vaccine.

This clonotype has just a few counts. V and J are TRBV5-1 and TRBJ1-4; a weak D match, TRBD1 (5 bases). The V gene lost 0 bases and the J gene lost 2 bases, with 14 bases spanning the gap. The CDR3 spans 17 residues. Germline lookup yields CDR1 SGHRS and CDR2 YFSETQ. The CDR3 region has the DNA TGCGCCAGCAGCTTGGGATCAGGGAGAGGGACTAATGAAAAACTGTTTTTT. Protein product: CASSLGSGRGTNEKLFF.

This clonotype turned up a few times. The V and J genes are TRBV28 and TRBJ2-5; 10 positions agree with TRBD1. The junction had 7 bases not matched to a gene; V was cut back by 5 bases and J by 4 bases. CDR1 is MDHEN, CDR2 SYDVKM, per germline. The CDR3 consists of 15 residues. In DNA form, the CDR3 reads TGTGCCAGCAGTCCCGGGACAGGGGCTGGAGAGACCCAGTACTTC. Its protein is CASSPGTGAGETQYF. The full variable domain, with the rest looked up from reference TRBV28 and TRBJ2-5, is DVKVTQSSRYLVKRTGEKVFLECVQDMDHENMFWYRQDPGLGLRLIYFSYDVKMKEKGDIPEGYSVSREKKERFSLILESASTNQTSMYLCASSPGTGAGETQYFGPGTRLLVL.

This clonotype was observed a handful of times. The CDR3 protein is CASSDWVGELFF. CDR3 in DNA: TGTGCCAGCAGCGACTGGGTCGGGGAGCTGTTTTTT. This sequence joins TRBV6-2 or TRBV6-3 and TRBJ2-2, with no clear D. CDR3 length equals 12 residues. Trimming removed 6 bases at V and 7 bases at J, with 9 bases between. Germline CDR1 reads MNHEY; CDR2 reads SVGEGT.

This clonotype was seen a handful of times. V is TRBV5-1 and J is TRBJ2-1; D is possibly TRBD2 (5 bases). This CDR3 comprises 13 residues. The V and J ends lost 4 bases and 0 bases respectively, with 5 bases between them. Germline V gives CDR1 SGHRS, CDR2 YFSETQ. This CDR3 reads CASSRGSYNEQFF. The CDR3 bases are TGCGCCAGCAGCCGGGGCTCCTACAATGAGCAGTTCTTC.

The chain is built from TRBV24-1 and TRBJ2-7, with TRBD1 matching 9 bases. This CDR3 is 13 amino acids long. Trimming at V came to 0 bases and at J to 7 bases, leaving 0 bases not matched to a gene. Germline V gene data show CDR1 as KGHDR and CDR2 as SFDVKD. The DNA for the CDR3 is TGTGCCACCAGTGATTTGGACAGGGGGGAGCAGTACGTC. It yields the protein CATSDLDRGEQYV.

The genes are TRBV29-1 and TRBJ1-1, with D perhaps TRBD1 (5 bases). Germline values: CDR1 SQVTM, CDR2 ANQGSEA. V dropped 7 bases and J dropped 1 base, with 22 bases sitting between them. The CDR3 runs 16 residues. The CDR3, as DNA: TGCAGCGCGGGGAGCCCGGGGCGAGGTGGGAACACTGAAGCTTTCTTT. As protein: CSAGSPGRGGNTEAFF.

V is TRBV28 and J is TRBJ1-1; perhaps TRBD1 as D (5 bases). The CDR3 loop spans 12 amino acids. Germline CDR1 reads MDHEN; CDR2 reads SYDVKM. Between the trimmed V and J ends, which lost 6 bases and 5 bases, there was a span of 10 bases. CDR3 amino acids: CASSSGLTEAFF. DNA of the CDR3: TGTGCCAGCAGCTCAGGGTTAACTGAAGCTTTCTTT.

In its sample, this clonotype was seen many times. J is TRBJ1-6 and V is TRBV28, with D unclear. V gave up 4 bases and J gave up 7 bases, with 20 bases separating them. The CDR3 length is 17 residues. In germline, CDR1 is MDHEN, CDR2 SYDVKM. CDR3 in amino acids: CASSSPGEDVGNSPLHF. CDR3 DNA sequence: TGTGCCAGCAGTTCCCCCGGCGAGGATGTAGGGAATTCACCCCTCCACTTT.

V is TRBV7-9 and J is TRBJ2-7; 9 nucleotides match TRBD1. V shed 5 bases, J shed 2 bases, and the junction held 13 bases outside the gene matches. Germline assignment: CDR1 SEHNR and CDR2 FQNEAQ (reference sequence). The CDR3 consists of 17 residues. The CDR3 reads CASSPTGSGTGTYEQYF. The CDR3 bases are TGTGCCAGCAGCCCCACGGGGTCCGGGACAGGGACCTACGAGCAGTACTTC.

For the CDR3, the DNA is TGTGCCACCAGTGGGCCCGGAGGCGCCTTCAATCAGCCCCAGCATTTT. It encodes CATSGPGGAFNQPQHF. This chain uses TRBV24-1 with TRBJ1-5; no clear D gene. The length of the CDR3 is 16 residues. Germline loops: CDR1 KGHDR, CDR2 SFDVKD. V gave up 5 bases and J gave up 3 bases, with 16 bases separating them.

The chain links TRBV12-5 to TRBJ2-7; D remains unclear. This CDR3 region has 12 residues. V lost 9 bases, J lost 3 bases, and 12 bases lay in between. CDR1 and CDR2 (germline): LGHNT, FRNRAP. The CDR3 coding sequence is TGTGCTAGACCACCTTGGGACTACGAGCAGTACGTC. Protein: CARPPWDYEQYV.

V is TRBV6-5 and J is TRBJ2-3; 8 bases fit TRBD2. The CDR3 loop spans 17 amino acids. The V gene's germline CDR1 is MNHEY and CDR2 SVGAGI. The J segment lost 5 bases and the V segment lost 0 bases, leaving 10 bases of the junction unmatched. CDR3 nucleotide sequence: TGTGCCAGCAGTTACTCCCCTGGCGGGGGGTGGGGAGATACGCAGTATTTT. This encodes CASSYSPGGGWGDTQYF.

This clonotype has a handful of counts. The rearrangement uses TRBV5-1 and TRBJ2-7; D is unclear. The germline V gene has CDR1 SGHRS and CDR2 YFSETQ. The CDR3 totals 14 residues. The V gene lost 0 bases and the J gene lost 3 bases, with 10 bases spanning the gap. The CDR3 region is CASSLERASYEQYF. The CDR3 DNA reads as TGCGCCAGCAGCTTGGAAAGGGCCAGCTACGAGCAGTACTTC.

Only a few counts were recorded for this clonotype. J is TRBJ2-3 and V is TRBV10-3, with no clear D. With 4 bases removed from V and 5 bases from J, the gap between germline ends came to 13 bases. Germline assignment: CDR1 ENHRY and CDR2 SYGVKD. The CDR3 contains 14 residues. In nucleotides, the CDR3 is TGTGCCATCAGTGCGGGTTTCTTGGGAGATACGCAGTATTTT. Protein sequence: CAISAGFLGDTQYF.

This clonotype was recorded at least ten times. The chain combines TRBV28 with TRBJ2-7; D unclear. The germline CDR1 and CDR2 sequences are MDHEN and SYDVKM. The CDR3 covers 15 residues. The ends were cut back, 5 bases at V and 0 bases at J, with 14 bases in the middle. CDR3 protein: CASSPLVRSSYEQYV. In nucleotides, the CDR3 is TGTGCCAGCAGTCCCTTGGTTAGGAGCTCCTACGAGCAGTACGTC.

There are a few counts of this clonotype. CDR3 region: CASSLKGQGSEAFF. CDR3 DNA sequence: TGCGCCAGCAGCTTGAAGGGACAGGGGTCGGAAGCTTTCTTT. This rearrangement joins TRBV5-1 to TRBJ1-1; 10 bases align to TRBD1. Germline V gives CDR1 SGHRS, CDR2 YFSETQ. V shed 1 base and J 8 bases; nucleotides not matched to a gene: 5. This CDR3 contains 14 residues.

This clonotype has a single count. The CDR3 coding sequence is TGTGCCAGCAGCTTAGGGGGTAGGGCATCTACTAGCTCCTACAATGAGCAGTTCTTC. It is translated as CASSLGGRASTSSYNEQFF. This chain uses TRBV11-1 with TRBJ2-1, with a weak D call TRBD2 (5 bases). This CDR3 is built from 19 residues. The V and J ends lost 1 base and 0 bases respectively, with 19 bases between them. Per the germline V gene, CDR1 is SGHAT and CDR2 is FQDESV (reference sequence).

This chain uses TRBV18 with TRBJ2-7; D call uncertain. The CDR3 extends over 14 amino acids. CDR1 and CDR2 from the germline V gene are KGHSH and LQKENI. The ends were cut back, 1 base at V and 4 bases at J, with 11 bases in the middle. The CDR3 DNA sequence: TGTGCCAGCTCACCACGGAACAGCCAGTACGAGCAGTACTTC. It translates to CASSPRNSQYEQYF.

This clonotype was seen only a few times. The rearrangement joins TRBV18 to TRBJ2-1; D call uncertain. This CDR3 spans 12 amino acids. Trimming took off 2 bases at V and 4 bases at J, with 3 bases between the two ends. The germline V gene encodes CDR1 KGHSH and CDR2 LQKENI. The CDR3 coding sequence is TGTGCCAGCTCACCATATTACAATGAGCAGTTCTTC. Translating gives CASSPYYNEQFF.

The chain has TRBV7-9 and TRBJ2-5, with TRBD2 matching over 9 bases. The ends lost 5 bases at V and 2 bases at J; junction bases unmatched: 12. This CDR3 is built from 17 residues. Per germline, CDR1 SEHNR and CDR2 FQNEAQ (reference sequence). The CDR3 region is CASSLGVAGAQQETQYF. The CDR3, as DNA: TGTGCCAGCAGCCTGGGTGTAGCGGGGGCCCAACAAGAGACCCAGTACTTC.

The rearrangement uses TRBV20-1 and TRBJ1-6, with D possibly being TRBD1 (5 bases). This CDR3 contains 14 residues. Trimming cost V 6 bases and J 6 bases, with 15 bases left between them. CDR1 is DFQATT and CDR2 is SNEGSKA in the germline V gene (reference sequence). CDR3 amino acids: CSALEGEANSPLHF. In DNA form, the CDR3 reads TGCAGTGCGCTCGAAGGGGAGGCTAATTCACCCCTCCACTTT.

A few counts support this clonotype. The chain links TRBV7-8 to TRBJ2-1; 8 nucleotides align to TRBD1. Germline lookup yields CDR1 SGHVS and CDR2 FQNEAQ. The CDR3 length is 17 residues. V shed 1 base, J shed 3 bases, and the junction held 8 bases outside the gene matches. The CDR3 is CASSLGPDRVSYNEQFF. DNA for the CDR3: TGTGCCAGCAGCTTAGGCCCGGACAGGGTAAGCTACAATGAGCAGTTCTTC. Full variable domain (outside the CDR3, taken from reference TRBV7-8 and TRBJ2-1): GAGVSQSPRYKVAKRGQDVALRCDPISGHVSLFWYQQALGQGPEFLTYFQNEAQLDKSGLPSDRFFAERPEGSVSTLKIQRTQQEDSAVYLCASSLGPDRVSYNEQFFGPGTRLTVL.

In its sample, this clonotype was seen a few times. The chain couples TRBV5-1 to TRBJ2-5; tentatively, D is TRBD1 or TRBD2 (5 bases each). The CDR3 consists of 15 residues. CDR1 SGHRS and CDR2 YFSETQ come from the germline V gene. Deletions cut 4 bases from V and 2 bases from J, with 15 bases between. In DNA, the CDR3 is TGCGCCAGCAGCAGAACCGGGACGCCACAAGAGACCCAGTACTTC. It codes for CASSRTGTPQETQYF. The full variable domain, in which reference TRBV5-1 and TRBJ2-5 provide the parts outside the CDR3, is KAGVTQTPRYLIKTRGQQVTLSCSPISGHRSVSWYQQTPGQGLQFLFEYFSETQRNKGNFPGRFSGRQFSNSRSEMNVSTLELGDSALYLCASSRTGTPQETQYFGPGTRLLVL.

This clonotype was detected a few times. The rearrangement joins TRBV11-1 to TRBJ2-4; D might be TRBD1 (5 bases). CDR1 SGHAT and CDR2 FQDESV come from the germline V gene (reference sequence). The V gene lost 4 bases and the J gene lost 0 bases, with 10 bases spanning the gap. CDR3 length: 15 amino acids. For the CDR3, the DNA is TGTGCCAGCAGCTCCTCCGACAGAGCCAAAAACATTCAGTACTTC. It specifies CASSSSDRAKNIQYF.

This clonotype came up a few times. The rearrangement links TRBV10-2 to TRBJ1-1; no firm D call. This CDR3 has 12 residues. Trimming left V 4 bases short and J 2 bases short, with 5 bases between. Germline assignment: CDR1 WSHSY and CDR2 SAAADI. Here the CDR3 DNA reads TGCGCCAGCAGTGCACAAAACACTGAAGCTTTCTTT. It codes for CASSAQNTEAFF.

J is TRBJ1-5 and V is TRBV20-1; D gene ambiguous. This CDR3 is 16 amino acids long. Per the germline V gene, CDR1 is DFQATT and CDR2 is SNEGSKA (reference sequence). Trimming left V 0 bases short and J 0 bases short, with 12 bases between. CDR3 loop: CSARDVEQYSNQPQHF. CDR3 DNA sequence: TGCAGTGCTAGAGATGTGGAACAGTATAGCAATCAGCCCCAGCATTTT.

V is TRBV5-1 and J is TRBJ2-3; 11 bases match TRBD2. CDR3 length: 16 residues. Germline V gene lookup returns CDR1 SGHRS and CDR2 YFSETQ. Trimming cost V 4 bases and J 2 bases; bases outside gene matches: 6. The DNA of the CDR3 is TGCGCCAGCAGCGGAGGGACTAGCGGATTCACAGATACGCAGTATTTT. Protein product: CASSGGTSGFTDTQYF.

This clonotype was counted only a few times. The chain links TRBV20-1 to TRBJ2-5, with D hard to call. The V gene's germline CDR1 is DFQATT and CDR2 SNEGSKA (reference sequence). The V and J ends lost 3 bases and 4 bases respectively, with 12 bases between them. The CDR3 loop spans 13 amino acids. The CDR3 region is CSASRGFGETQYF. CDR3 coding DNA: TGCAGTGCTAGCCGCGGTTTTGGAGAGACCCAGTACTTC.

This clonotype appeared a few times. This rearrangement joins TRBV20-1 to TRBJ1-1; possibly TRBD1 for D (5 bases). CDR3 size: 14 residues. The germline V gene has CDR1 DFQATT and CDR2 SNEGSKA (reference sequence). V was cut by 6 bases and J by 3 bases, with 17 bases left in between. This CDR3 reads CSALKRGLDTEAFF. CDR3 nucleotide sequence: TGCAGTGCCTTAAAGCGGGGGTTGGACACTGAAGCTTTCTTT.

V is TRBV12-3 or TRBV12-4 and J is TRBJ2-3, with D perhaps matching TRBD1 or TRBD2 (5 bases each). The ends were cut back, 0 bases at V and 0 bases at J, with 13 bases in the middle. The CDR3 contains 17 residues. The DNA of the CDR3 is TGTGCCAGCAGTTTAGCGCCCCCGGGGCCCAGCACAGATACGCAGTATTTT. It specifies CASSLAPPGPSTDTQYF.